A selection of T cell receptor beta chains follows, all from one sample in a study of shared clonotypes between healthy human individuals. Using immunoSEQ multiplex PCR, the repertoire was profiled, and TCRdb retains in-frame clones only, with some absent. The sample carries 2 million to 2.5 million clones, 95% recorded once. The material sequenced was naive CD4+ T cells sorted from blood. The receptors here all came from a man between 18 and 35 years old in good health. CDR3s include the opening cysteine and the closing phenylalanine or tryptophan. The D gene is left open where the match is weak. Expanded clones get a size class; other rows say once, few or many, or leave the size out.

- TRBJ1-3 - TRBV2 CASSLTPGNTIYF TGTGCCAGCAGCCTTACACCCGGAAACACCATATATTTT
- TRBJ1-2 - TRBV7-2 CASGAGINYGYTF TGTGCCAGCGGGGCAGGGATTAACTATGGCTACACCTTC
TRBD1 TRBJ1-2 - TRBV5-1 CASSPGQGHGYTF TGCGCCAGCAGCCCGGGACAGGGTCATGGCTACACCTTC
- TRBJ2-3 - TRBV10-2 CASSEGGGGGSTDTQYF TGCGCCAGCAGTGAGGGAGGGGGGGGCGGAAGCACAGATACGCAGTATTTT
- TRBJ1-5 - TRBV30 CAWGSPGSNQPQHF TGTGCCTGGGGCAGTCCGGGGAGCAATCAGCCCCAGCATTTT
- TRBJ2-7 few TRBV30 CAWESQAGAEQYF TGTGCCTGGGAAAGCCAGGCGGGGGCCGAGCAGTACTTC
- TRBJ1-3 - TRBV5-1 CASSLESASGNTIYF TGCGCCAGCAGCTTGGAGTCGGCCTCTGGAAACACCATATATTTT
- TRBJ1-6 - TRBV30 CAWSSGDFGGSPLHF TGTGCCTGGAGTTCAGGGGATTTCGGGGGATCACCCCTCCACTTT
TRBD1 TRBJ1-1 once TRBV5-1 CASSGTGFTEAFF TGCGCCAGCAGCGGGACAGGGTTCACTGAAGCTTTCTTT
TRBD1 TRBJ2-7 - TRBV9 CASSARTGLDEQYF TGTGCCAGCAGCGCCAGGACAGGGTTGGACGAGCAGTACTTC
- TRBJ2-1 - TRBV19 CASSIAGSYNEQFF TGTGCCAGTAGTATCGCGGGCTCCTACAATGAGCAGTTCTTC
- TRBJ1-3 few TRBV11-1 CASSLDPGNTIYF TGTGCCAGCAGCTTAGACCCCGGAAACACCATATATTTT
- TRBJ1-1 - TRBV7-6 CASSLLSQATEAFF TGTGCCAGCAGCTTACTGTCACAGGCGACTGAAGCTTTCTTT
- TRBJ1-3 - TRBV5-1 CASSLEDRNTIYF TGCGCCAGCAGCTTGGAAGACAGAAACACCATATATTTT
- TRBJ2-1 - TRBV7-6 CASSLPWRGNEQFF TGTGCCAGCAGCCTACCTTGGAGGGGCAATGAGCAGTTCTTC
- TRBJ2-3 - TRBV27 CATRPRVLADTQYF TGTGCCACCCGTCCGAGAGTCTTGGCAGATACGCAGTATTTT
- TRBJ2-1 - TRBV28 CASSPAGIEQFF TGTGCCAGCAGTCCTGCTGGAATTGAGCAGTTCTTC
TRBD2 TRBJ2-5 - TRBV7-3 CASSFAGGSQETQYF TGTGCCAGCAGCTTTGCGGGGGGTAGCCAAGAGACCCAGTACTTC
- TRBJ1-6 - TRBV15 CATSPRQWDNSPLHF TGTGCCACCAGCCCCCGTCAGTGGGATAATTCACCCCTCCACTTT
- TRBJ1-5 - TRBV5-1 CASSLEGARSNQPQHF TGCGCCAGCAGCTTGGAAGGGGCCAGGAGCAATCAGCCCCAGCATTTT
- TRBJ2-5 - TRBV29-1 CSVESLSAGFKDSETQYF TGCAGCGTTGAATCCCTCTCGGCAGGGTTTAAGGACTCAGAGACCCAGTACTTC
- TRBJ1-1 - TRBV6-1 CASSQVRMGTEAFF TGTGCCAGCAGCCAGGTTAGAATGGGCACTGAAGCTTTCTTT
TRBD2 TRBJ2-1 - TRBV4-1 CASSQKREGMIGNEQFF TGCGCCAGCAGCCAAAAGCGGGAGGGGATGATAGGGAATGAGCAGTTCTTC
- TRBJ1-2 - TRBV30 CAWMKGQVPSGYTF TGTGCCTGGATGAAGGGGCAAGTCCCCTCTGGCTACACCTTC
- TRBJ1-6 - TRBV6-1 CASSDLALSPLHF TGTGCCAGCAGTGACCTGGCCCTTTCACCCCTCCACTTT
TRBD1 TRBJ1-2 once TRBV7-2 CASSLAGRGNGYTF TGTGCCAGCAGCTTAGCGGGCAGGGGGAATGGCTACACCTTC
- TRBJ1-6 - TRBV9 CASRGPDGDNSPLHF TGTGCCAGCCGGGGGCCCGACGGTGATAATTCACCCCTCCACTTT
- TRBJ2-5 - TRBV11-2 CASSPMRETQYF TGTGCCAGCAGCCCTATGCGGGAGACCCAGTACTTC
- TRBJ1-1 - TRBV7-9 CASSRTGMNTEAFF TGTGCCAGCAGCCGTACAGGAATGAACACTGAAGCTTTCTTT
TRBD1 TRBJ1-1 - TRBV5-1 CASSPLTGPSGEAFF TGCGCCAGCAGCCCATTGACAGGGCCCTCCGGTGAAGCTTTCTTT
- TRBJ2-3 - TRBV18 CASSPFTDTQYF TGTGCCAGCTCACCATTTACAGATACGCAGTATTTT
TRBD2 TRBJ2-7 once TRBV11-2 CASSLEAGLTYEQYF TGTGCCAGCAGCTTAGAAGCGGGATTGACCTACGAGCAGTACTTC
TRBD2 TRBJ2-5 - TRBV7-9 CASSNSGGLQETQYF TGTGCCAGCAGCAATAGCGGGGGTTTACAAGAGACCCAGTACTTC
- TRBJ2-7 - TRBV12-5 CASGSRAGPYEQYF TGTGCTAGTGGTTCCCGCGCGGGACCCTACGAGCAGTACTTC
- TRBJ1-2 - TRBV7-2 CASSLGERAYGYTF TGTGCCAGCAGCTTAGGGGAGAGGGCCTATGGCTACACCTTC
- TRBJ1-3 - TRBV7-2 CASSRSGTFSGNTIYF TGTGCCAGCAGTCGGAGCGGGACGTTCTCTGGAAACACCATATATTTT
- TRBJ1-3 once TRBV6-1 CASSEANPSGNTIYF TGTGCCAGCAGTGAAGCGAACCCCTCTGGAAACACCATATATTTT
- TRBJ2-2 - TRBV28 CASSSPGRGTGELFF TGTGCCAGCAGTTCCCCGGGGCGAGGCACCGGGGAGCTGTTTTTT
- TRBJ2-7 - TRBV28 CASSLSSTAYEQYF TGTGCCAGCAGTTTATCCTCGACAGCCTACGAGCAGTACTTC
- TRBJ1-1 - TRBV4-1 CASSQVMQENTEAFF TGCGCCAGCAGCCAAGTGATGCAAGAGAACACTGAAGCTTTCTTT
- TRBJ2-1 - TRBV5-1 CASSLAVTELSEQFF TGCGCCAGCAGCTTGGCTGTGACTGAGTTGAGTGAGCAGTTCTTC
TRBD1 TRBJ2-1 once TRBV18 CASSPRTGQYNEQFF TGTGCCAGCTCACCAAGGACAGGACAGTACAATGAGCAGTTCTTC
- TRBJ1-4 - TRBV25-1 CASSAPGGDNEKLFF TGTGCCAGCAGTGCTCCAGGAGGAGATAATGAAAAACTGTTTTTT
- TRBJ2-5 - TRBV18 CASSPGGGVVGQETQYF TGTGCCAGCTCACCGGGAGGTGGGGTGGTTGGCCAAGAGACCCAGTACTTC
TRBD2 TRBJ2-7 - TRBV7-9 CASSPTSGGASYEQYF TGTGCCAGCAGCCCGACTAGCGGGGGGGCGTCCTACGAGCAGTACTTC
- TRBJ2-7 - TRBV30 CAWRAGGPSSYEQYF TGTGCCTGGAGAGCAGGGGGGCCGTCCTCCTACGAGCAGTACTTC
TRBD2 TRBJ2-1 - TRBV5-1 CATGLGGSYNEQFF TGCGCCACCGGCTTGGGGGGGTCCTACAATGAGCAGTTCTTC
- TRBJ1-6 - TRBV10-3 CAISEQATDSPLHF TGTGCCATCAGTGAGCAGGCGACCGATTCACCCCTCCACTTT
TRBD1 TRBJ2-3 - TRBV6-6 CASSFGQGTTDTQYF TGTGCCAGCAGTTTCGGACAGGGGACCACAGATACGCAGTATTTT
- TRBJ1-5 - TRBV12-5 CASGSTRGSNQPQHF TGTGCTAGTGGTTCGACGAGGGGGTCCAATCAGCCCCAGCATTTT
- TRBJ1-2 - TRBV6-4 CASSDPSYTF TGTGCCAGCAGTGACCCTAGCTACACCTTC
- TRBJ2-1 - TRBV10-3 CAIRSLDGEQFF TGTGCCATCCGGTCCCTTGATGGTGAGCAGTTCTTC
- TRBJ2-7 once TRBV21-1 CASSNVPEQYF TGTGCCAGCAGCAATGTACCCGAGCAGTACTTC
TRBD2 TRBJ2-3 - TRBV5-1 CASSYRSGTTDTQYF TGCGCCAGCAGCTATAGAAGCGGGACCACAGATACGCAGTATTTT
- TRBJ1-5 once TRBV29-1 CSVEDRGGSRLIDQPQHF TGCAGCGTTGAAGATCGGGGGGGGAGTCGCTTGATTGATCAGCCCCAGCATTTT
TRBD1 TRBJ2-7 - TRBV19 CASSTQTGGGYEQYF TGTGCCAGTAGTACCCAGACAGGGGGTGGGTACGAGCAGTACTTC
- TRBJ2-3 - TRBV5-1 CASSYADTDTQYF TGCGCCAGCAGCTATGCGGACACCGATACGCAGTATTTT